The present entry profiles one TCR beta chain with its context. Its matching antigen is unknown. The sample comes from a study of T cells in narcolepsy. Overall study results and limits: Reportedly, autoreactive clonotypes were serially detected in patients' blood but not controls'.

Germline CDR1 reads SGHTA; CDR2 reads FQGTGA. There are 14 residues in the CDR3. The V gene lost 0 bases and the J gene lost 9 bases, with 9 bases spanning the gap. Sequencing was performed with immunoSEQ multiplex PCR; in TCRdb, only in-frame clones are kept and a portion is missing. The sample gives roughly 30,000 clones, over 75% of which show up once; approximately 0.9% is in the top ten. The chain couples TRBV7-3 to TRBJ1-6; D ambiguous. This clonotype was sampled from a human donor in good health. The material sequenced was memory (CD45RA-) CD4+ T cells from blood. The CDR3 sequence: CASSLTKLGSPLHF. The CDR3 nucleotides read TGTGCCAGCAGCTTAACAAAATTGGGTTCACCCCTCCACTTT.